This T cell receptor (beta chain) was identified in a study of T cell responses to AZD1222 COVID-19 vaccine. Germline assignment: CDR1 LNHDA and CDR2 SQIVND (reference sequence). Between the trimmed V and J ends, which lost 6 bases and 0 bases, there was a span of 9 bases. This CDR3 comprises 14 residues. Assay: immunoSEQ multiplex PCR; the TCRdb copy retains only in-frame clones and omits some. The data contain approximately 100,000 clones, around 94% of them singletons. Study-wide points: Spike-specific TCR breadth and depth rose after two AZD1222 doses.

Points on this clone: As yet, its antigen is unknown.

The sequences come from peripheral blood, collected on day 0 of AZD1222 vaccination. The chain is built from TRBV19 and TRBJ1-5, with unresolved D. This TCR was recovered from an adult in good health. The CDR3 bases are TGTGCCAGTAGGGGAGAATCTAGCAATCAGCCCCAGCATTTT. Translating it yields CASRGESSNQPQHF.